This T cell receptor (beta chain) comes out of a study of control samples from healthy donors and cancer patients. Libraries were prepared by immunoSEQ multiplex PCR; TCRdb keeps only in-frame clonotypes and omits some of them. The sample consists of about 85,000 clones, about nine tenths of them appearing once. The CDR3 covers 13 residues. V dropped 5 bases and J dropped 7; count of bases not matched to a gene: 2. The germline gives CDR1 SEHNR, CDR2 FQNEAQ (reference sequence). Sequenced sample: blood. The V and J genes are TRBV7-9 and TRBJ2-2; 9 bases are a match to TRBD1. The sequence derives from a woman aged 18-29 years in good health. CDR3 in DNA: TGTGCCAGCAGCGGACAGGGGCACGGGGAGCTGTTTTTT. Protein: CASSGQGHGELFF.